The 6 T cell receptor beta chains below all came from one sample that was sequenced in a study of blood T cell repertoires in COVID-19 (dated by TCRdb to between 2020 and 2021). Receptor amplification or capture employed the immunoSEQ multiplex PCR assay. Here the immuneACCESS table is served through TCRdb, limited to in-frame sequences with V and J called. Missing clones are a known gap in these copies; in checked studies unresolved V genes cover under half, and the rest lacks a known reason. This sample gives roughly 190,000 clones in total; about 89% of them show up just once. The ten top clones hold about 3.5% of the sample. Specimen: peripheral blood. All receptors derive from a man between 70 and 80 years old with acute or convalescent COVID-19.

The rearrangement joins TRBV18 to TRBJ2-6, with 12 bases aligning to TRBD1. Looked up from germline, CDR1 is KGHSH and CDR2 is LQKENI. The CDR3 spans 17 residues. V trimming: 4 bases; J trimming: 4 bases; junction bases outside the gene matches: 5. This chain's CDR3 is CASSQGQGASGANVLTF. CDR3 nucleotides: TGTGCCAGCTCACAGGGACAGGGGGCGTCCGGGGCCAACGTCCTGACTTTC.

V is TRBV29-1 and J is TRBJ2-3, with a weak D call TRBD2 (5 bases). Per the germline V gene, CDR1 is SQVTM and CDR2 is ANQGSEA. The CDR3 has 13 amino acids. Trimming took off 8 bases at V and 10 bases at J, with 22 bases between the two ends. The DNA for the CDR3 is TGCAGCTTTCGACGGACTGGGCCAAATGCGCAGTATTTT. It yields the protein CSFRRTGPNAQYF.

This rearrangement joins TRBV5-1 to TRBJ2-5; 13 nucleotides agree with TRBD2. The CDR3 consists of 16 residues. V shed 0 bases and J 3 bases; nucleotides not matched to a gene: 2. Germline CDR1 and CDR2: SGHRS and YFSETQ. CDR3 amino acids: CASSLAGLAGEETQYF. CDR3 bases: TGCGCCAGCAGCTTGGCAGGACTAGCGGGAGAAGAGACCCAGTACTTC.

The chain combines TRBV27 with TRBJ2-1, with D perhaps matching TRBD2 (6 bases). In germline, CDR1 is MNHEY, CDR2 SMNVEV (reference sequence). Trimming left V 3 bases short and J 3 bases short, with 15 bases between. The CDR3 loop spans 16 amino acids. The CDR3 bases are TGTGCCAGCAGTTTCGGAGGGAGCGGTTTCTACAATGAGCAGTTCTTC. Translation gives CASSFGGSGFYNEQFF.

The chain employs TRBV29-1 and TRBJ1-2; D remains ambiguous. The CDR3 sequence is 11 residues long. CDR1 is SQVTM, CDR2 ANQGSEA, per germline. The V end lost 0 bases, the J end lost 5 bases, and 4 bases lay between the germline ends. CDR3 sequence (DNA): TGCAGCGTTGAAGAGTATTATGGCTACACCTTC. Protein product: CSVEEYYGYTF. Full variable domain (outside the CDR3, taken from reference TRBV29-1 and TRBJ1-2): SAVISQKPSRDICQRGTSLTIQCQVDSQVTMMFWYRQQPGQSLTLIATANQGSEATYESGFVIDKFPISRPNLTFSTLTVSNMSPEDSSIYLCSVEEYYGYTFGSGTRLTVV.

The rearrangement links TRBV5-4 to TRBJ1-1; 8 nucleotides agree with TRBD1. The junction had 9 bases not matched to a gene; V was cut back by 4 bases and J by 4 bases. CDR1 and CDR2 (germline): SGHNT, YYREEE (reference sequence). The CDR3 extends over 15 amino acids. The CDR3 bases are TGTGCCAGCAGCAGAACGACAGGGGCGGCCACTGAAGCTTTCTTT. The encoded protein is CASSRTTGAATEAFF.